This T cell receptor beta chain appears in the sequencing data of a study of blood T cell repertoires in COVID-19. About the research overall: PBMCs, B-cell-depleted T cells, or T cells provided the cDNA or gDNA that made up the material.

Under the authors' procedure: Reference gene primer amplification gave estimated nucleated cell counts. Here immunoSEQ multiplex PCR was the method, and the copy in TCRdb shows in-frame clones only, minus some. V, J and clone size are taken as reported in that table, and D and trimming were inferred from the DNA itself. The table has about 190,000 clones, 70% to 90% seen once. CDR1 and CDR2 (germline): SSHAT, FNYEAQ (reference sequence). The CDR3 length is 14 residues. A note on this clone: A read error may account for a junction end that differs from germline.

The chain uses TRBV7-7 and TRBJ1-6; no clear D. This clonotype originated in a young man with acute or convalescent COVID-19. The sequencing input was peripheral blood. CDR3 in DNA: TGTGCTAGCAGCTTAGCCGGGGATAATTCACCCCTCCACTTT. Its translation is CASSLAGDNSPLHF.